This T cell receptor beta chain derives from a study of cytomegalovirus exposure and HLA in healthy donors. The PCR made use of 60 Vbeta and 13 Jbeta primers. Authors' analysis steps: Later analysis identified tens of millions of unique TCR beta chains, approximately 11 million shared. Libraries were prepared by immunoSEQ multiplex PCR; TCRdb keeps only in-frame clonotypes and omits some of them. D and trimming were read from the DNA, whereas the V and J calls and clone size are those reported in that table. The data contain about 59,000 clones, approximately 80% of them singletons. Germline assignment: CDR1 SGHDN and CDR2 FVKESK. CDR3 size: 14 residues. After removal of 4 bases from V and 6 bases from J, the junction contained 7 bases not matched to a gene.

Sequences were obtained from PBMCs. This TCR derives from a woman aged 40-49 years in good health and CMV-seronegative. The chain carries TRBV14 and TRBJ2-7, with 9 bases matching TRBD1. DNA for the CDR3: TGTGCCAGCAGCCGGCTGGGACAGGGCTCCGAGCAGTACTTC. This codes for CASSRLGQGSEQYF.